The rows below give T cell receptor beta chains drawn from one sample of a study of beta chain features in type 1 diabetes. Sequenced by immunoSEQ multiplex PCR; TCRdb stores in-frame clones only, minus some. The data hold a few hundred thousand clones, with roughly 13% observed a single time. Sequenced: naive CD4+ T cells from blood. Receptors originate from a man in his thirties or forties with type 1 diabetes. CDR3s include the opening cysteine and the closing phenylalanine or tryptophan. The order of the fields is V gene, CDR3 length, clone size, J gene, D gene, CDR3 protein, CDR3 DNA. A D gene is named only where the DNA matches it firmly. A clone size is listed for some rows: how often the clone was seen (once, few, many), or a class if it is expanded.

v_gene: TRBV2
len: 15
abundance: few
j_gene: TRBJ2-7
d_gene: TRBD1
CDR3aa: CASSDGTGKSYEQYF
CDR3nt: TGTGCCAGCAGTGATGGGACAGGGAAGTCCTACGAGCAGTACTTC

v_gene: TRBV4-2
len: 16
abundance: -
j_gene: TRBJ2-1
d_gene: TRBD2
CDR3aa: CASSQVSGGSINEQFF
CDR3nt: TGTGCCAGCAGCCAAGTCTCTGGCGGGAGTATCAATGAGCAGTTCTTC

v_gene: TRBV21-1
len: 11
abundance: few
j_gene: TRBJ1-2
d_gene: -
CDR3aa: CASSTLYGYTF
CDR3nt: TGTGCCAGCAGCACACTATATGGCTACACCTTC

v_gene: TRBV7-2
len: 15
abundance: -
j_gene: TRBJ2-1
d_gene: TRBD2
CDR3aa: CASSLGAGGPNEQFF
CDR3nt: TGTGCCAGCAGCTTAGGTGCGGGAGGGCCCAATGAGCAGTTCTTC

v_gene: TRBV18
len: 15
abundance: -
j_gene: TRBJ2-5
d_gene: -
CDR3aa: CASSADTSLHETQYF
CDR3nt: TGTGCCAGCTCAGCCGACACTTCTTTACATGAGACCCAGTACTTC

v_gene: TRBV7-2
len: 14
abundance: few
j_gene: TRBJ2-1
d_gene: -
CDR3aa: CASSNRSSYNEQFF
CDR3nt: TGTGCCAGCAGCAACAGGTCCTCCTACAATGAGCAGTTCTTC

v_gene: TRBV14
len: 15
abundance: -
j_gene: TRBJ2-3
d_gene: -
CDR3aa: CASSQDRVWADTQYF
CDR3nt: TGTGCCAGCAGCCAAGACAGGGTCTGGGCAGATACGCAGTATTTT

v_gene: TRBV6-6
len: 14
abundance: -
j_gene: TRBJ2-5
d_gene: -
CDR3aa: CASSRDSFQETQYF
CDR3nt: TGTGCCAGCAGTCGGGACTCATTTCAAGAGACCCAGTACTTC

v_gene: TRBV10-3
len: 15
abundance: -
j_gene: TRBJ2-7
d_gene: -
CDR3aa: CAISEGFRDPYEQYF
CDR3nt: TGTGCCATCAGTGAAGGTTTCAGGGATCCCTACGAGCAGTACTTC

v_gene: TRBV18
len: 17
abundance: few
j_gene: TRBJ1-2
d_gene: TRBD1
CDR3aa: CASSPLGQGAESYGYTF
CDR3nt: TGTGCCAGCTCACCATTGGGACAGGGGGCGGAGAGCTATGGCTACACCTTC

v_gene: TRBV6-5
len: 15
abundance: few
j_gene: TRBJ1-2
d_gene: TRBD1
CDR3aa: CASSPPGTGFYGYTF
CDR3nt: TGTGCCAGCAGCCCTCCCGGGACAGGGTTCTATGGCTACACCTTC

v_gene: TRBV7-9
len: 15
abundance: few
j_gene: TRBJ2-2
d_gene: -
CDR3aa: CASSWTAGLNGELFF
CDR3nt: TGTGCCAGCAGCTGGACAGCGGGATTGAACGGGGAGCTGTTTTTT

v_gene: TRBV27
len: 13
abundance: -
j_gene: TRBJ1-1
d_gene: TRBD1
CDR3aa: CASSNRGNTEAFF
CDR3nt: TGTGCCAGCAGCAACAGGGGGAACACTGAAGCTTTCTTT

v_gene: TRBV5-1
len: 15
abundance: -
j_gene: TRBJ2-1
d_gene: TRBD2
CDR3aa: CASSSLAGGPYEQFF
CDR3nt: TGCGCCAGCAGCTCTTTAGCGGGAGGGCCTTATGAGCAGTTCTTC

v_gene: TRBV6-6
len: 14
abundance: few
j_gene: TRBJ2-1
d_gene: -
CDR3aa: CASSSRGTGAEQFF
CDR3nt: TGTGCCAGCAGTTCTCGCGGGACCGGCGCTGAGCAGTTCTTC

v_gene: TRBV29-1
len: 16
abundance: -
j_gene: TRBJ2-5
d_gene: TRBD1
CDR3aa: CSVDAGTGLPQETQYF
CDR3nt: TGCAGCGTTGATGCTGGGACAGGCCTCCCTCAAGAGACCCAGTACTTC

v_gene: TRBV6-4
len: 13
abundance: -
j_gene: TRBJ2-5
d_gene: -
CDR3aa: CASSELAGETQYF
CDR3nt: TGTGCCAGCAGTGAACTAGCAGGGGAGACCCAGTACTTC

v_gene: TRBV5-6
len: 16
abundance: -
j_gene: TRBJ1-1
d_gene: -
CDR3aa: CASSLGRGAVTTEAFF
CDR3nt: TGTGCCAGCAGCTTGGGTCGGGGGGCGGTCACCACTGAAGCTTTCTTT

v_gene: TRBV25-1
len: 14
abundance: few
j_gene: TRBJ1-2
d_gene: -
CDR3aa: CASSEWLANYGYTF
CDR3nt: TGTGCCAGCAGTGAATGGTTAGCTAACTATGGCTACACCTTC

v_gene: TRBV6-1
len: 14
abundance: -
j_gene: TRBJ1-1
d_gene: -
CDR3aa: CASSENRVGTEAFF
CDR3nt: TGTGCCAGCAGTGAAAACAGGGTGGGAACTGAAGCTTTCTTT

v_gene: TRBV6-1
len: 18
abundance: -
j_gene: TRBJ1-1
d_gene: TRBD1
CDR3aa: CASSGTGTLKVVNTEAFF
CDR3nt: TGTGCCAGCAGTGGGACAGGCACCTTAAAGGTCGTGAACACTGAAGCTTTCTTT

v_gene: TRBV6-5
len: 15
abundance: few
j_gene: TRBJ2-1
d_gene: -
CDR3aa: CASSYVSGGANEQFF
CDR3nt: TGTGCCAGCAGTTACGTTAGCGGAGGGGCAAATGAGCAGTTCTTC

v_gene: TRBV9
len: 15
abundance: -
j_gene: TRBJ1-2
d_gene: TRBD1
CDR3aa: CASSVEVTGTSGYTF
CDR3nt: TGTGCCAGCAGCGTTGAAGTGACAGGGACGTCGGGCTACACCTTC

v_gene: TRBV28
len: 11
abundance: few
j_gene: TRBJ2-7
d_gene: -
CDR3aa: CASSTLRGQYF
CDR3nt: TGTGCCAGCAGTACTCTACGAGGGCAGTACTTC

v_gene: TRBV28
len: 17
abundance: -
j_gene: TRBJ1-3
d_gene: -
CDR3aa: CASSLSEDSLSGNTIYF
CDR3nt: TGTGCCAGCAGTTTGAGCGAAGACAGCCTCTCTGGAAACACCATATATTTT

v_gene: TRBV7-2
len: 14
abundance: few
j_gene: TRBJ2-5
d_gene: -
CDR3aa: CASRKTAVQETQYF
CDR3nt: TGTGCCAGCAGAAAAACGGCGGTCCAAGAGACCCAGTACTTC

v_gene: TRBV28
len: 13
abundance: -
j_gene: TRBJ2-2
d_gene: -
CDR3aa: CATIRTDSGELFF
CDR3nt: TGTGCCACGATACGGACAGACAGCGGGGAGCTGTTTTTT

v_gene: TRBV11-1
len: 15
abundance: few
j_gene: TRBJ2-4
d_gene: TRBD1
CDR3aa: CASSPPGQVKNIQYF
CDR3nt: TGTGCCAGCAGCCCCCCGGGACAGGTTAAAAACATTCAGTACTTC

v_gene: TRBV28
len: 15
abundance: -
j_gene: TRBJ2-3
d_gene: TRBD2
CDR3aa: CASRLAGGGTDTQYF
CDR3nt: TGTGCCAGCAGGTTAGCGGGAGGCGGCACAGATACGCAGTATTTT

v_gene: TRBV27
len: 13
abundance: few
j_gene: TRBJ1-1
d_gene: TRBD1
CDR3aa: CASRKDQGAGAFF
CDR3nt: TGTGCCAGCAGAAAGGACCAGGGGGCTGGGGCTTTCTTT